A single sample is the source of the 30 T cell receptor beta chains below, sequenced in a study of synovial regulatory T cells in juvenile arthritis. Some clones are missing from TCRdb's copy, which holds only in-frame ones; the method was immunoSEQ multiplex PCR. The table lists about 10,000 clones. Sample: Treg cells from blood. Subset meaning: remaining (HLA-DR-negative) circulating blood Treg cells. The receptors shown here come from a donor aged 2-30 years with juvenile idiopathic arthritis.

This CDR3 reads CASSPMTGKYEQYF. V and J are TRBV18 and TRBJ2-7; TCRdb gives TRBD1 as the D gene, but with no DNA this cannot be confirmed. The CDR3 is 14 amino acids. DNA was not recorded. Germline V gene sequence: CDR1 KGHSH, CDR2 LQKENI. Supplemented by reference TRBV18 and TRBJ2-7, the full variable domain reads NAGVMQNPRHLVRRRGQEARLRCSPMKGHSHVYWYRQLPEEGLKFMVYLQKENIIDESGMPKERFSAEFPKEGPSILRIQQVVRGDSAAYFCASSPMTGKYEQYFGPGTRLTVT.

According to its frequency, this clone is medium-sized. This chain links TRBV19 with TRBJ2-7; checking the TCRdb D call of TRBD1 is not possible without DNA. This CDR3 spans 13 amino acids. DNA for this receptor is not on file. The germline V gene encodes CDR1 LNHDA and CDR2 SQIVND (reference sequence). CDR3 amino acids: CASRRTGEYEQYF. The complete variable domain, with remaining parts taken from reference TRBV19 and TRBJ2-7, reads DGGITQSPKYLFRKEGQNVTLSCEQNLNHDAMYWYRQDPGQGLRLIYYSQIVNDFQKGDIAEGYSVSREKKESFPLTVTSAQKNPTAFYLCASRRTGEYEQYFGPGTRLTVT.

The genes are TRBV10-3 and TRBJ1-3; TCRdb indicates TRBD1, and absent DNA this call remains unverified. The CDR3 extends over 12 amino acids. This entry has no DNA. The V gene's germline CDR1 is ENHRY and CDR2 SYGVKD. CDR3 loop: CAIRGLGNTIYF.

This chain links TRBV19 with TRBJ2-7; as DNA is missing, the TRBD2 call by TCRdb cannot be tested. Germline V CDR1 and CDR2: LNHDA, SQIVND (reference sequence). The CDR3 spans 15 residues. The DNA is unrecorded. This chain's CDR3 is CASSALGGKGYEQYF.

This chain joins TRBV19 and TRBJ2-7; TCRdb's D gene call, TRBD1, goes unchecked for lack of DNA. The CDR3 sequence is 14 residues long. Only the protein sequence is given. Germline CDR1 LNHDA, CDR2 SQIVND (reference sequence). CDR3 sequence reads: CASSIFVAGGEQYF.

The V call is TRBV5-1, the J call TRBJ2-7. The CDR3 has 12 residues. A DNA sequence was not provided. The germline V gene has CDR1 SGHRS and CDR2 YFSETQ. The CDR3 is CASSRGTYEQYF.

This chain connects TRBV5-1 to TRBJ2-7. Germline V gene sequence: CDR1 SGHRS, CDR2 YFSETQ. The CDR3 length is 13 residues. No DNA has been recorded. CDR3 protein: CASSRGREYEQYF. The entire variable domain, with the rest obtained from reference TRBV5-1 and TRBJ2-7, is as follows: KAGVTQTPRYLIKTRGQQVTLSCSPISGHRSVSWYQQTPGQGLQFLFEYFSETQRNKGNFPGRFSGRQFSNSRSEMNVSTLELGDSALYLCASSRGREYEQYFGPGTRLTVT.

This chain joins TRBV29-1 and TRBJ1-1; with no DNA, the TCRdb D assignment of TRBD1 cannot be verified. Germline V CDR1 and CDR2: SQVTM, ANQGSEA. This CDR3 comprises 12 residues. The DNA is unrecorded. CDR3 amino acids: CSVGQGSAEAFF.

The chain recombines TRBV16 with TRBJ2-7; TCRdb proposes TRBD1, but this gene call is untestable without DNA. The CDR3 loop spans 14 amino acids. No coding sequence is recorded. Germline values: CDR1 KGHSY, CDR2 FQNENV. Here the CDR3 reads CASSQSEGGYEQYF. Complete variable domain (other parts from reference TRBV16 and TRBJ2-7): GEEVAQTPKHLVRGEGQKAKLYCAPIKGHSYVFWYQQVLKNEFKFLISFQNENVFDETGMPKERFSAKCLPNSPCSLEIQATKLEDSAVYFCASSQSEGGYEQYFGPGTRLTVT.

The chain carries TRBV19 and TRBJ2-4. Per germline, CDR1 LNHDA and CDR2 SQIVND (reference sequence). CDR3 length equals 14 residues. The entry carries no DNA sequence. Here the CDR3 reads CASSMGPAKNIQYF. Full variable domain (missing parts from reference TRBV19 and TRBJ2-4): DGGITQSPKYLFRKEGQNVTLSCEQNLNHDAMYWYRQDPGQGLRLIYYSQIVNDFQKGDIAEGYSVSREKKESFPLTVTSAQKNPTAFYLCASSMGPAKNIQYFGAGTRLSVL.

This clone is classed as medium-sized by frequency. The V gene is TRBV6-1, the J gene TRBJ2-5; TCRdb's assignment of TRBD2 cannot be checked, as there is no DNA. Germline assignment: CDR1 MNHNS and CDR2 SASEGT. The CDR3 is 11 amino acids. The DNA sequence is not available. The chain's CDR3 is CATGGLETQYF.

This chain connects TRBV19 to TRBJ1-2; without DNA, the TCRdb call of TRBD1 cannot be checked. The CDR3 spans 12 residues. Nucleotide data are not available. The germline CDR1 and CDR2 sequences are LNHDA and SQIVND (reference sequence). CDR3 sequence: CASSRTGYGYTF.

V gene TRBV4-3 combines with J gene TRBJ2-2; with no DNA, the TCRdb D assignment of TRBD2 cannot be verified. This CDR3 region has 15 residues. Nucleotide data are not available. Germline V gives CDR1 LGHNA, CDR2 YSLEER. The CDR3: CASSQQTSGERELFF.

This chain uses TRBV6-6 with TRBJ1-5. The CDR3 sequence is 14 residues long. No DNA is listed. Looked up from germline, CDR1 is MNHNY and CDR2 is SVGAGI (reference sequence). The CDR3: CASSYSSGTQPQHF.

V and J are TRBV4-3 and TRBJ1-4. The CDR3 length is 15 residues. No DNA sequence was recorded. CDR1 LGHNA and CDR2 YSLEER come from the germline V gene. CDR3 loop: CASSEGAATNEKLFF.

This chain connects TRBV7-9 to TRBJ2-7. In germline, CDR1 is SEHNR, CDR2 FQNEAQ (reference sequence). The CDR3 has 13 amino acids. No DNA accompanies this entry. The CDR3 spells CASSLVWVGEQYF. Based on the CDR3 plus reference TRBV7-9 and TRBJ2-7, the full variable domain is DTGVSQNPRHKITKRGQNVTFRCDPISEHNRLYWYRQTLGQGPEFLTYFQNEAQLEKSRLLSDRFSAERPKGSFSTLEIQRTEQGDSAMYLCASSLVWVGEQYFGPGTRLTVT.

The V and J genes are TRBV18 and TRBJ1-2. The CDR3 consists of 14 residues. DNA is not recorded here. Germline CDR1 KGHSH, CDR2 LQKENI. The CDR3 loop reads CASSPLSGAHGYTF.

The CDR3 is CASSPFPPGTVNSNQPQHF. V usage is TRBV5-1 and J usage is TRBJ1-5; TCRdb's D call, TRBD1, is unchecked because there is no DNA. CDR3 size: 19 residues. The nucleotide record is missing. Germline loops: CDR1 SGHRS, CDR2 YFSETQ.

The CDR3 loop is CASSLAATTGGEKLFF. The V call is TRBV11-1, the J call TRBJ1-4. The germline V gene encodes CDR1 SGHAT and CDR2 FQDESV (reference sequence). The CDR3 extends over 16 amino acids. The entry carries no DNA sequence.

This rearrangement joins TRBV5-8 to TRBJ1-5; no DNA is available, so the TRBD1 call from TCRdb remains unchecked. CDR3 size: 13 residues. No DNA is listed. Germline V gives CDR1 SGHTS, CDR2 YDEGEE. CDR3 protein: CASNRGFNQPQHF.

CDR3 sequence: CASSLVGVNTEAFF. The genes are TRBV5-1 and TRBJ1-1. CDR3 length: 14 residues. This entry has no DNA. Per the germline V gene, CDR1 is SGHRS and CDR2 is YFSETQ. The variable domain in full, with the rest retrieved from reference TRBV5-1 and TRBJ1-1, is KAGVTQTPRYLIKTRGQQVTLSCSPISGHRSVSWYQQTPGQGLQFLFEYFSETQRNKGNFPGRFSGRQFSNSRSEMNVSTLELGDSALYLCASSLVGVNTEAFFGQGTRLTVV.

The chain has TRBV10-3 and TRBJ1-5. The germline V gene encodes CDR1 ENHRY and CDR2 SYGVKD. This CDR3 is 13 amino acids long. No DNA was logged. CDR3 sequence: CAISAASNQPQHF.

The rearrangement uses TRBV6-6 and TRBJ1-4. The CDR3 consists of 11 residues. DNA was not recorded. The germline V gene encodes CDR1 MNHNY and CDR2 SVGAGI (reference sequence). CDR3 amino acids: CASSTAAKLFF.

The chain couples TRBV7-8 to TRBJ2-6; the TRBD2 assignment by TCRdb is unverifiable without DNA. The CDR3 runs 18 residues. Only the protein is on record. The V gene's germline CDR1 is SGHVS and CDR2 FQNEAQ. This chain's CDR3 is CASSPLGGRVAGANVLTF.

This chain connects TRBV19 to TRBJ2-3; TCRdb lists TRBD2, though no DNA is available to test this call. From germline, CDR1 is LNHDA and CDR2 SQIVND (reference sequence). This CDR3 is 15 amino acids long. Only the protein is on record. CDR3 loop: CASSVRPTRGDTQYF.

The chain has TRBV18 and TRBJ2-7; TCRdb calls TRBD2, which cannot be checked without DNA. The CDR3 is made up of 16 amino acids. The DNA is unrecorded. From germline, CDR1 is KGHSH and CDR2 LQKENI. CDR3 protein: CASSPPAGGAGYEQYF.

CDR3 loop: CASSPLSRWTGNTGELFF. The V gene is TRBV16, the J gene TRBJ2-2; TCRdb's D call of TRBD1 is untestable without DNA. Looked up from germline, CDR1 is KGHSY and CDR2 is FQNENV. This CDR3 region has 18 residues. The entry carries no DNA sequence.

V usage is TRBV18 and J usage is TRBJ1-3. Germline lookup yields CDR1 KGHSH and CDR2 LQKENI. This CDR3 comprises 16 residues. No DNA sequence was recorded. The CDR3 loop reads CASSPRTRVTGNTIYF.

V usage is TRBV10-3 and J usage is TRBJ2-6. Germline-derived CDR1 and CDR2 are ENHRY and SYGVKD. The CDR3 totals 16 residues. No DNA sequence is on record. CDR3 loop: CASTGQRVPGANVLTF.

The rearrangement uses TRBV5-4 and TRBJ2-7; TCRdb outputs TRBD1, but without DNA this stays unchecked. CDR3 size: 15 residues. This entry has no DNA. From germline, CDR1 is SGHNT and CDR2 YYREEE (reference sequence). This chain's CDR3 is CASSLSRGITGEQYF.